This passage covers 31 T cell receptor beta chains from one sample sequenced in a study of Graves' ophthalmopathy and Graves' hyperthyroidism. The TCR beta CDR3 regions underwent amplification from RNA transcripts. HTBI primers primed a first-round RT-PCR, and a second-round multiplex PCR followed. TCRdb itself ran the multiplex PCR reads through MiXCR, one entry per CDR3 protein. The table records around 400,000 distinct CDR3 sequences, about 16% of them present only once. The sequencing sample was made of peripheral blood. These receptors all come from a woman younger than 30 with Graves' ophthalmopathy.

In this sample, this clonotype turned up many times. J is TRBJ2-7 and V is TRBV7-2, with D hard to call. This CDR3 is built from 14 residues. Per germline, CDR1 SGHTA and CDR2 FQGNSA. With 1 base removed from V and 7 bases from J, the gap between germline ends came to 14 bases. The CDR3 DNA reads as TGTGCCAGCAGCTTAGTTGGGGATCCGCAGGAGCAGTACTTC. Translated, it gives CASSLVGDPQEQYF.

This clonotype was detected ten times or more. J is TRBJ1-5 and V is TRBV6-5; D uncertain. Germline V gene lookup returns CDR1 MNHEY and CDR2 SVGAGI. V was shortened by 7 bases and J by 3 bases, with 13 bases between the two germline ends. The CDR3 spans 14 residues. This chain's CDR3 is CASTGKQNNQPQHF. The CDR3 bases are TGTGCCAGCACCGGGAAACAGAACAATCAGCCCCAGCATTTT.

Only a few counts were recorded for this clonotype. CDR3 region: CASSTPSWGEETQYF. CDR3 in DNA: TGTGCCAGCAGTACCCCGAGTTGGGGGGAAGAGACCCAGTACTTC. The chain carries TRBV6-2 or TRBV6-3 and TRBJ2-5; D might be TRBD2 (6 bases). V lost 5 bases and J 3 bases, leaving 16 bases between the germline ends. Germline loops: CDR1 MNHEY, CDR2 SVGEGT. CDR3 length: 15 residues.

This clonotype showed up many times. This rearrangement joins TRBV12-3 or TRBV12-4 to TRBJ2-5, with TRBD2 identical over 7 bases. This CDR3 contains 15 residues. The V segment lost 3 bases and the J segment 2 bases; nucleotides outside the gene matches: 6. Written as DNA, the CDR3 is TGTGCCAGCAGTTTTATGCGGGAGTTACAAGAGACCCAGTACTTC. Translating it yields CASSFMRELQETQYF.

The chain joins TRBV2 to TRBJ2-7; D possibly corresponds to TRBD1 (5 bases). V shed 2 bases and J shed 5 bases, with 16 bases lying between them. CDR1 is SNHLY and CDR2 is FYNNEI in the germline V gene. The CDR3 runs to 15 residues. CDR3 loop: CASSERAGRGNEQYF. The CDR3 DNA follows: TGTGCCAGCAGTGAACGGGCAGGAAGGGGAAACGAGCAGTACTTC.

This clonotype was found a few times. The rearrangement links TRBV6-5 to TRBJ1-5; D gene ambiguous. There are 15 residues in the CDR3. The V and J ends lost 2 bases and 5 bases respectively, with 13 bases between them. CDR1 is MNHEY and CDR2 is SVGAGI in the germline V gene. CDR3 loop: CASSYRGPGDQPQHF. The CDR3 DNA sequence: TGTGCCAGCAGTTACCGCGGCCCCGGGGATCAGCCCCAGCATTTT.

In this sample, this clonotype turned up many times. The chain couples TRBV12-3 or TRBV12-4 to TRBJ2-5, with D uncertain. This CDR3 comprises 12 residues. V was shortened by 6 bases and J by 3 bases, with 8 bases between the two germline ends. The CDR3 DNA reads as TGTGCCAGCAGCCTGACTGAAGAGACCCAGTACTTC. This gives the protein CASSLTEETQYF.

The DNA of the CDR3 is TGTGCCAGCAGCTTTTTGAGCGCGGGGAGACGAAACTATGGCTACACCTTC. Residues: CASSFLSAGRRNYGYTF. The chain employs TRBV11-2 and TRBJ1-2, with unresolved D. This CDR3 has 17 amino acids. Germline V CDR1 and CDR2: SGHAT, FQNNGV. The V end was cut by 3 bases, the J end by 2 bases, with 19 bases between.

This clonotype was picked up many times. The chain has TRBV5-1 and TRBJ1-1, with a weak D call TRBD1 (5 bases). Germline lookup yields CDR1 SGHRS and CDR2 YFSETQ. The CDR3 extends over 15 amino acids. V lost 4 bases to trimming and J lost 7 bases, with 20 bases between them. CDR3 residues: CASSPLGGSAFEAFF. CDR3 coding DNA: TGCGCCAGCAGCCCGCTTGGGGGTTCGGCCTTTGAAGCTTTCTTT.

This clonotype was detected ten times or more. This CDR3 reads CASSLNRAVNTGELFF. DNA of the CDR3: TGTGCCAGCAGCTTGAACAGGGCCGTGAACACCGGGGAGCTGTTTTTT. The chain joins TRBV5-4 to TRBJ2-2; D may be TRBD1 (6 bases). Germline CDR1 and CDR2: SGHNT and YYREEE (reference sequence). The CDR3 runs 16 residues. The V and J ends lost 1 base and 1 base respectively, with 11 bases between them.

Notes on this clonotype: Being one base from a much bigger clone, this may be a read error. The J gene is TRBJ2-3, the V gene TRBV6-2 or TRBV6-3, with 7 nucleotides matching TRBD1. The CDR3 runs to 12 residues. The germline V gene has CDR1 MNHEY and CDR2 SVGEGT. The CDR3 loop is CASKEGTDTRYF. DNA for the CDR3: TGTGCCAGCAAAGAGGGGACAGATACGCGGTATTTT.

The chain employs TRBV7-3 and TRBJ2-7; D gene uncertain. The V end lost 1 base, the J end lost 3 bases, and 10 bases lay between the germline ends. This CDR3 has 14 residues. The germline V gene encodes CDR1 SGHTA and CDR2 FQGTGA. In DNA, the CDR3 is TGTGCCAGCAGCTTAAAACCCCTTGACTACGAGCAGTACTTC. Residues: CASSLKPLDYEQYF. The whole variable domain, remainder taken from reference TRBV7-3 and TRBJ2-7, is GAGVSQTPSNKVTEKGKYVELRCDPISGHTALYWYRQSLGQGPEFLIYFQGTGAADDSGLPNDRFFAVRPEGSVSTLKIQRTERGDSAVYLCASSLKPLDYEQYFGPGTRLTVT.

This clonotype came up many times. The V call is TRBV29-1, the J call TRBJ1-1; 9 bases line up with TRBD1. The J segment lost 4 bases and the V segment lost 6 bases, leaving 9 bases of the junction unmatched. CDR1 SQVTM and CDR2 ANQGSEA come from the germline V gene. The CDR3 totals 14 residues. CDR3 residues: CSVGTGREGTEAFF. In DNA form, the CDR3 reads TGCAGCGTAGGGACAGGGAGAGAGGGCACTGAAGCTTTCTTT. The variable domain in full, completed from reference TRBV29-1 and TRBJ1-1, reads SAVISQKPSRDICQRGTSLTIQCQVDSQVTMMFWYRQQPGQSLTLIATANQGSEATYESGFVIDKFPISRPNLTFSTLTVSNMSPEDSSIYLCSVGTGREGTEAFFGQGTRLTVV.

This clonotype was picked up many times. The rearrangement joins TRBV11-2 to TRBJ1-1; maybe TRBD1 (6 bases). CDR1 and CDR2 (germline): SGHAT, FQNNGV. V lost 4 bases to trimming and J lost 0 bases, with 12 bases between them. The CDR3 consists of 15 residues. DNA of the CDR3: TGTGCCAGCAGCTACCGAACAGGGATGAACACTGAAGCTTTCTTT. This gives the protein CASSYRTGMNTEAFF. Based on the CDR3 plus reference TRBV11-2 and TRBJ1-1, the full variable domain is EAGVAQSPRYKIIEKRQSVAFWCNPISGHATLYWYQQILGQGPKLLIQFQNNGVVDDSQLPKDRFSAERLKGVDSTLKIQPAKLEDSAVYLCASSYRTGMNTEAFFGQGTRLTVV.

This clonotype was counted at least ten times. This rearrangement joins TRBV19 to TRBJ2-5; D not resolved. CDR3 length: 13 amino acids. Germline CDR1 reads LNHDA; CDR2 reads SQIVND (reference sequence). Trimming left V 8 bases short and J 1 base short, with 11 bases between. CDR3 DNA: TGTGCCAGTGGGCAGACTCTCCAAGAGACCCAGTACTTC. It encodes CASGQTLQETQYF. Full variable domain (outside the CDR3, taken from reference TRBV19 and TRBJ2-5): DGGITQSPKYLFRKEGQNVTLSCEQNLNHDAMYWYRQDPGQGLRLIYYSQIVNDFQKGDIAEGYSVSREKKESFPLTVTSAQKNPTAFYLCASGQTLQETQYFGPGTRLLVL.

This clonotype was observed a few times. The chain joins TRBV11-2 to TRBJ2-7, with 10 bases lining up with TRBD1. This CDR3 region has 19 residues. The trim removed 5 bases at V and 1 base at J, leaving 17 bases unmatched. Germline V gene lookup returns CDR1 SGHAT and CDR2 FQNNGV. The CDR3, as DNA: TGTGCCAGCAGCAAAAGACCCGGGACAGGGGTCCCCAGGTCCTACGAGCAGTACTTC. This translates into CASSKRPGTGVPRSYEQYF.

This clonotype was counted at least ten times. The chain carries TRBV28 and TRBJ1-3, with 7 bases fitting TRBD1. CDR3 length: 16 amino acids. V dropped 3 bases and J dropped 2; count of bases not matched to a gene: 7. The germline CDR1 and CDR2 sequences are MDHEN and SYDVKM. The CDR3 region has the DNA TGTGCCAGCAGTTTGAGACAGGGATTAGCTGGAAACACCATATATTTT. This encodes CASSLRQGLAGNTIYF. Full variable domain (outside the CDR3, taken from reference TRBV28 and TRBJ1-3): DVKVTQSSRYLVKRTGEKVFLECVQDMDHENMFWYRQDPGLGLRLIYFSYDVKMKEKGDIPEGYSVSREKKERFSLILESASTNQTSMYLCASSLRQGLAGNTIYFGEGSWLTVV.

This clonotype was counted at least ten times. The CDR3 nucleotides are TGTGCCAGCAACTTTATAGTCGGCGGGGAGCTGTTTTTT. Encoded protein: CASNFIVGGELFF. The chain is built from TRBV12-3 or TRBV12-4 and TRBJ2-2; no clear D. The germline V and J ends were trimmed by 7 bases and 7 bases, with 13 bases remaining between them. The CDR3 has 13 residues.

This clonotype was recorded at least ten times. The DNA of the CDR3 is TGCAGTGCCGCCTCCGCTGCCCCATATTGGACCATATATTTT. Amino acid sequence: CSAASAAPYWTIYF. V usage is TRBV20-1 and J usage is TRBJ1-3; D gene uncertain. The length of the CDR3 is 14 residues. Germline assignment: CDR1 DFQATT and CDR2 SNEGSKA (reference sequence). V was clipped by 6 bases and J by 10 bases, with 22 bases between them.

This clonotype came up many times. The chain combines TRBV7-2 with TRBJ2-5, with 8 bases identical to TRBD2. CDR3 length equals 15 residues. V lost 5 bases, J lost 2 bases, and 7 bases stayed unmatched. Germline V gene sequence: CDR1 SGHTA, CDR2 FQGNSA. The CDR3 here is CASSINGGGQETQYF. CDR3 nucleotide sequence: TGTGCCAGCAGCATAAACGGGGGGGGACAAGAGACCCAGTACTTC.

The rearrangement links TRBV29-1 to TRBJ1-2, with a possible D match to TRBD1 (5 bases). V gave up 4 bases and J gave up 0 bases, with 15 bases separating them. The CDR3 runs to 15 residues. Germline-derived CDR1 and CDR2 are SQVTM and ANQGSEA. In DNA, the CDR3 is TGCAGCGTTGGCAGCCCGGGACTTTCTAACTATGGCTACACCTTC. Translation: CSVGSPGLSNYGYTF.

This clonotype appeared many times. This chain joins TRBV9 and TRBJ2-7; TRBD2 matches at 9 bases. CDR1 SGDLS and CDR2 YYNGEE come from the germline V gene. The trim removed 0 bases at V and 3 bases at J, leaving 1 base unmatched. The CDR3 contains 14 residues. The CDR3 sequence is CASSVASGDYEQYF. DNA for the CDR3: TGTGCCAGCAGCGTAGCTAGCGGGGACTACGAGCAGTACTTC. Using reference TRBV9 and TRBJ2-7 for the parts outside the CDR3, the full variable domain is DSGVTQTPKHLITATGQRVTLRCSPRSGDLSVYWYQQSLDQGLQFLIQYYNGEERAKGNILERFSAQQFPDLHSELNLSSLELGDSALYFCASSVASGDYEQYFGPGTRLTVT.

This clonotype showed up many times. This chain links TRBV6-1 with TRBJ1-5; D unclear. The CDR3 sequence is 11 residues long. V was cut by 3 bases and J by 6 bases, with 3 bases left in between. Germline loops: CDR1 MNHNS, CDR2 SASEGT. The DNA of the CDR3 is TGTGCCAGCAGTGAGAGTCAGCCCCAGCATTTT. Translated, it gives CASSESQPQHF.

In its sample, this clonotype was seen a few times. The chain combines TRBV6-5 with TRBJ2-4; D might be TRBD1 (5 bases). The germline V and J ends were trimmed by 4 bases and 8 bases, with 18 bases remaining between them. Per the germline V gene, CDR1 is MNHEY and CDR2 is SVGAGI. This CDR3 has 15 amino acids. CDR3: CASSSPPGKGDIQYF. CDR3 coding DNA: TGTGCCAGCAGTTCACCCCCAGGGAAAGGGGACATTCAGTACTTC.

This clonotype has just a few counts. The chain employs TRBV6-1 and TRBJ1-1, with unresolved D. Per the germline V gene, CDR1 is MNHNS and CDR2 is SASEGT. Between the trimmed V and J ends, which lost 5 bases and 1 base, there was a span of 14 bases. The CDR3 totals 15 residues. The CDR3 DNA follows: TGTGCCAGCAGTCAATCCGACACTGGGAACACTGAAGCTTTCTTT. Its protein product is CASSQSDTGNTEAFF.

This clonotype was observed many times. The V gene is TRBV2, the J gene TRBJ1-5, with 7 bases lining up with TRBD1. Germline V lookup: CDR1 SNHLY, CDR2 FYNNEI. V gave up 6 bases and J gave up 4 bases; unmatched junction bases: 9. CDR3 length: 15 amino acids. CDR3 nucleotides: TGTGCCAGCAGGGGGCTACAGGGGATAAATCAGCCCCAGCATTTT. Protein sequence: CASRGLQGINQPQHF. The complete variable domain, with remaining parts taken from reference TRBV2 and TRBJ1-5, reads EPEVTQTPSHQVTQMGQEVILRCVPISNHLYFYWYRQILGQKVEFLVSFYNNEISEKSEIFDDQFSVERPDGSNFTLKIRSTKLEDSAMYFCASRGLQGINQPQHFGDGTRLSIL.

This clonotype occurred many times. The chain is built from TRBV27 and TRBJ2-7; maybe TRBD2 (6 bases). Germline-derived CDR1 and CDR2 are MNHEY and SMNVEV (reference sequence). The CDR3 runs 15 residues. V was trimmed by 1 base and J by 4 bases, leaving 14 bases between them. Here the CDR3 reads CASSLWLARPYEQYF. The CDR3 DNA is TGTGCCAGCAGTTTATGGCTAGCGCGCCCTTACGAGCAGTACTTC.

In its sample, this clonotype was seen many times. The chain employs TRBV12-3 or TRBV12-4 and TRBJ2-5, with D unclear. V shed 5 bases and J shed 5 bases, with 9 bases lying between them. The CDR3 sequence is 12 residues long. CDR3 residues: CASSTSTETQYF. The DNA for the CDR3 is TGTGCCAGCAGTACAAGCACGGAGACCCAGTACTTC.

The chain has TRBV12-3 or TRBV12-4 and TRBJ1-6, with D perhaps matching TRBD1 (5 bases). With 6 bases removed from V and 7 bases from J, the gap between germline ends came to 16 bases. The CDR3 covers 15 residues. CDR3 DNA: TGTGCCAGCAGCCTAATGAGAGGGGACAATTCACCCCTCCACTTT. It codes for CASSLMRGDNSPLHF.

The sample holds many counts of this clonotype. V is TRBV28 and J is TRBJ2-3; no clear D. The CDR3 spans 15 residues. Germline V lookup: CDR1 MDHEN, CDR2 SYDVKM. Trimming pared 7 bases from V and 2 bases from J, leaving 16 bases between. The CDR3 DNA reads as TGTGCCAGCACCGAAACTACCGCTCTCACAGATACGCAGTATTTT. Its protein product is CASTETTALTDTQYF.

This clonotype was detected many times. This chain connects TRBV7-2 to TRBJ2-5; weak D call: TRBD1 (5 bases). The CDR3 runs 16 residues. Per the germline V gene, CDR1 is SGHTA and CDR2 is FQGNSA. The V end was cut by 0 bases, the J end by 4 bases, with 15 bases between. The CDR3 reads CASSLAPHQGVETQYF. As DNA, the CDR3 is TGTGCCAGCAGCTTAGCCCCACACCAAGGGGTAGAGACCCAGTACTTC.